This TCR beta chain was obtained from a study of PD-L1 blockade in urothelial cancer. About the research overall: When blood samples were assessed, the median T cell count was 120,000 to 150,000.

Time point here: pretreatment peripheral blood. Germline lookup yields CDR1 SGHTA and CDR2 FQGNSA. Between the trimmed V and J ends, which lost 4 bases and 10 bases, there was a span of 11 bases. This CDR3 spans 12 amino acids. Generated by immunoSEQ multiplex PCR, the TCRdb table keeps only in-frame clones and is missing some. The sample has some 38,000 clones, around four fifths seen once; the top ten hold roughly 15%. The sample was PBMCs, taken around atezolizumab (anti-PD-L1) treatment. The sequence came from a man aged 80 or over with urothelial cancer. V usage is TRBV7-2 and J usage is TRBJ2-1, with D hard to call. CDR3 nucleotide sequence: TGTGCCAGCAGCTCCTCCGTTCTAGAGCAGTTCTTC. Protein product: CASSSSVLEQFF.